These T cell receptor beta chains were read from a single sample in a study of cytomegalovirus exposure and HLA in healthy donors. Method: immunoSEQ multiplex PCR; TCRdb's copy keeps in-frame clones and lacks some. The sample has 150,000 to 200,000 clones, 70% to 90% seen once. Sequenced sample: PBMCs. The receptors stem from a woman younger than 35 in good health and CMV-seronegative. The CDR3 runs from the conserved cysteine through the conserved F or W. A D gene is named only where the DNA matches it firmly. Only part of the rows carry a size: once, few, many, or a class if the clone is expanded.

TRBV4-3,NA,NA,TRBJ2-2,TGCGCCAGCAGCCAAGATAGATTGAGATCCGGGGAGCTGTTTTTT,CASSQDRLRSGELFF
TRBV18,once,NA,TRBJ1-2,TGTGCCAGCTCACTTACAATCGGGACTGCTATACTGAGCTATGGCTACACCTTC,CASSLTIGTAILSYGYTF
TRBV7-2,NA,NA,TRBJ1-3,TGTGCCAGCAGCTTAGGGAGGAAGCTCTCTGGAAACACCATATATTTT,CASSLGRKLSGNTIYF
TRBV29-1,NA,NA,TRBJ1-1,TGCAGCGTTGAAGGGTGGCAGGTAGTGAGCGGCACTGAAGCTTTCTTT,CSVEGWQVVSGTEAFF
TRBV27,NA,NA,TRBJ1-4,TGTGCCAGCAGTTTTAGGGGGACTAATGAAAAACTGTTTTTT,CASSFRGTNEKLFF
TRBV6-5,NA,NA,TRBJ1-2,TGTGCCAGCAGGTTAACAGGGCGCTATGGCTACACCTTC,CASRLTGRYGYTF
TRBV9,NA,NA,TRBJ1-2,TGTGCCAGCAGCGTAGGTGGGGGGGACTATGGCTACACCTTC,CASSVGGGDYGYTF
TRBV4-2,few,TRBD1,TRBJ2-5,TGTGCCAGCAGCCAGCCGGGACAGGGTTCGGAGACCCAGTACTTC,CASSQPGQGSETQYF
TRBV18,NA,NA,TRBJ1-2,TGTGCCAGCTCACAAGTTACAGGTTTCGATGGCTACACCTTC,CASSQVTGFDGYTF
TRBV7-3,NA,TRBD2,TRBJ2-1,TGTGCCAGCAGCTTTTCTAGCGGACCCCCTTACAATGAGCAGTTCTTC,CASSFSSGPPYNEQFF
TRBV6-5,NA,TRBD2,TRBJ2-7,TGTGCCAGCAGTTCCGGGGAGGGGCGCGAGCAGTACTTC,CASSSGEGREQYF
TRBV29-1,NA,TRBD1,TRBJ1-2,TGCAGCGGCCTGGACAGGGGGAATTATGGCTACACCTTC,CSGLDRGNYGYTF
TRBV7-3,NA,TRBD2,TRBJ2-1,TGTGCCAGCAGCTTACTAGCGGGAGCCTACAATGAGCAGTTCTTC,CASSLLAGAYNEQFF
TRBV9,NA,TRBD2,TRBJ2-1,TGTGCCAGCAGCGTAGCTCATGGGGGGGGTGAGCAGTTCTTC,CASSVAHGGGEQFF
TRBV27,NA,NA,TRBJ1-2,TGTGCCAGCAGTTTCACCGACAAGAACTATGGCTACACCTTC,CASSFTDKNYGYTF
TRBV9,NA,NA,TRBJ2-1,TGTGCCAGCAGCAGCGCATTAGGCTACAATGAGCAGTTCTTC,CASSSALGYNEQFF
TRBV11-2,once,NA,TRBJ1-1,TGTGCCAGCAGCCCCGAAAGGGGTTTGGGTGCTTTCTTT,CASSPERGLGAFF
TRBV2,NA,NA,TRBJ1-4,TGTGCCAGCAGTGAACGGGGGGGGTTAAATGAAAAACTGTTTTTT,CASSERGGLNEKLFF
TRBV19,NA,TRBD1,TRBJ1-1,TGTGCCAGTAGCATGACAGGGGCATTTAACACTGAAGCTTTCTTT,CASSMTGAFNTEAFF
TRBV5-1,NA,TRBD1,TRBJ1-2,TGCGCCAGCAGCTCAGACAGGGCGGGACTCTATGGCTACACCTTC,CASSSDRAGLYGYTF
TRBV27,NA,TRBD2,TRBJ2-1,TGTGCCAGCAGGTACCCCCTAGCGGTTCCGCCCTACAATGAGCAGTTCTTC,CASRYPLAVPPYNEQFF
TRBV25-1,NA,TRBD2,TRBJ2-7,TGTGCCAGCAGGAGGGCGGGAGGGTACGAGCAGTACTTC,CASRRAGGYEQYF
TRBV15,NA,TRBD2,TRBJ2-7,TGTGCCACCAGCAGAGGTGCGGGGGGGAACTACGAGCAGTACTTC,CATSRGAGGNYEQYF
TRBV7-2,NA,NA,TRBJ2-1,TGTGCCAGCAGCCCCCGTATAAGCGGGCGGCCCTCCTACAATGAGCAGTTCTTC,CASSPRISGRPSYNEQFF
TRBV25-1,NA,NA,TRBJ1-1,TGTGCCAGCAGTAAAGTGAGCGCGGGGAGCACTGAAGCTTTCTTT,CASSKVSAGSTEAFF
TRBV5-4,NA,TRBD2,TRBJ2-1,TGTGCCAGCAGCTTGGGGGCGGGGGTCCTGTACAATGAGCAGTTCTTC,CASSLGAGVLYNEQFF